These 26 T cell receptor beta chains share one sample of origin, sequenced in a study of long-term antiretroviral therapy in people with HIV. Samples were assayed with immunoSEQ v3.0 at survey level. Profiling relied on immunoSEQ multiplex PCR, and the TCRdb table lists in-frame clones only, not all of them. Here the sample spans tens of thousands of clones, about 82% being singletons. The sequences come from unsorted PBMCs, collected 0.8 years before starting antiretroviral therapy. These receptors were obtained from a man between 18 and 35 years old with HIV.

This clone was recorded once. The rearrangement links TRBV27 to TRBJ2-7; the D is unclear. The CDR3 has 13 amino acids. Germline V gives CDR1 MNHEY, CDR2 SMNVEV (reference sequence). Deletions cut 7 bases from V and 0 bases from J, with 10 bases between. CDR3 sequence: CASKAHSSYEQYF. The CDR3 DNA is TGTGCCAGCAAAGCCCACAGCTCCTACGAGCAGTACTTC.

V is TRBV29-1 and J is TRBJ1-1; 7 nucleotides match TRBD1. Germline V CDR1 and CDR2: SQVTM, ANQGSEA. The CDR3 runs 14 residues. The V and J ends lost 5 bases and 4 bases, in that order; junction bases with no gene match: 10. The CDR3 reads CSVRGQKDGTEAFF. CDR3 nucleotides: TGCAGCGTTAGGGGACAGAAGGACGGCACTGAAGCTTTCTTT.

This chain connects TRBV6-4 to TRBJ2-1; D is uncertain. Germline CDR1 and CDR2: MRHNA and SNTAGT. The CDR3 has 15 amino acids. Trimming shortened V by 2 bases and J by 4 bases, and 12 bases separated the two germline ends. The CDR3 sequence is CASSDTVADYNEQFF. CDR3 nucleotide sequence: TGTGCCAGCAGTGACACGGTAGCTGATTACAATGAGCAGTTCTTC.

The J gene is TRBJ1-2, the V gene TRBV4-1; D is ambiguous. V was trimmed by 6 bases and J by 8 bases, leaving 16 bases between them. CDR3 length equals 13 residues. CDR1 and CDR2 from the germline V gene are MGHRA and YSYEKL. This CDR3 is CASSLAEQIGYTF. The CDR3, as DNA: TGCGCCAGCAGTCTCGCAGAGCAGATCGGCTACACCTTC.

The genes are TRBV20-1 and TRBJ2-7; D remains ambiguous. Germline V gives CDR1 DFQATT, CDR2 SNEGSKA (reference sequence). The CDR3 runs to 11 residues. V was cut by 3 bases and J by 5 bases, with 8 bases left in between. CDR3 residues: CSARVGHEQYF. The CDR3, as DNA: TGCAGTGCTAGGGTAGGGCACGAGCAGTACTTC.

This rearrangement joins TRBV4-2 to TRBJ2-7; TRBD2 might be the D (6 bases). The CDR3 contains 17 residues. The germline V gene encodes CDR1 LGHNA and CDR2 YNFKEQ. V was shortened by 4 bases and J by 7 bases, with 26 bases between the two germline ends. In nucleotides, the CDR3 is TGTGCCAGCAGCCGGGGTGGGGCGGGACTGGTTGCTGGTGAGCAGTACTTC. Translating it yields CASSRGGAGLVAGEQYF.

This clone has a handful of counts. The chain combines TRBV25-1 with TRBJ2-7; D not resolved. The germline V gene encodes CDR1 MGHDK and CDR2 SYGVNS. The CDR3 has 10 residues. With 5 bases removed from V and 6 bases from J, the gap between germline ends came to 5 bases. The CDR3 DNA reads as TGTGCCAGCAGTTTGAGCGAGCAGTACTTC. Translated: CASSLSEQYF.

The chain combines TRBV30 with TRBJ1-1, with D unresolved. Germline V gene sequence: CDR1 GTSNPN, CDR2 SVGIG (reference sequence). The CDR3 runs 12 residues. V lost 6 bases and J lost 2, with 10 bases in between. CDR3 bases: TGTGCCTGCAGAATTGGCAACACTGAAGCTTTCTTT. This sequence encodes CACRIGNTEAFF.

In DNA, the CDR3 is TGTGCCAGCAGCTCCGGGGGCACAGATACGCAGTATTTT. Translated: CASSSGGTDTQYF. The chain recombines TRBV7-9 with TRBJ2-3; D may be TRBD2 (5 bases). The CDR3 runs 13 residues. The V and J ends lost 4 bases and 1 base respectively, with 6 bases between them. From germline, CDR1 is SEHNR and CDR2 FQNEAQ (reference sequence).

The V gene is TRBV29-1, the J gene TRBJ2-7; a weak D match, TRBD2 (6 bases). V lost 6 bases and J 0 bases, leaving 12 bases between the germline ends. Germline values: CDR1 SQVTM, CDR2 ANQGSEA. CDR3 length equals 13 residues. As DNA, the CDR3 is TGCAGCGTAACCCCCGGGAGCTCCTACGAGCAGTACTTC. Amino acid sequence: CSVTPGSSYEQYF.

This clone was found once. In DNA, the CDR3 is TGTGCTAGTGGTGCGTTCTATGGCTACACCTTC. Translating gives CASGAFYGYTF. The genes are TRBV12-5 and TRBJ1-2; no reliable D call. The CDR3 spans 11 residues. V was pared by 5 bases and J by 4 bases, with 5 bases between. CDR1 and CDR2 (germline): LGHNT, FRNRAP.

V gene TRBV7-2 combines with J gene TRBJ1-5; D gene uncertain. Per the germline V gene, CDR1 is SGHTA and CDR2 is FQGNSA. Trimming took off 2 bases at V and 4 bases at J, with 15 bases between the two ends. The CDR3 runs to 16 residues. The CDR3 nucleotides read TGTGCCAGCAGCTTACACGGAATAGGATGGAATCAGCCCCAGCATTTT. The encoded protein is CASSLHGIGWNQPQHF.

The rearrangement joins TRBV6-5 to TRBJ2-6, with a weak D call TRBD1 (6 bases). The germline V gene has CDR1 MNHEY and CDR2 SVGAGI. This CDR3 contains 16 residues. V gave up 4 bases and J gave up 4 bases, with 14 bases separating them. CDR3 coding DNA: TGTGCCAGCAGTTCCCATACAGGGTCGGGGGCCAACGTCCTGACTTTC. Translation gives CASSSHTGSGANVLTF.

This clone qualifies as medium-sized. The genes are TRBV4-2 and TRBJ1-2; D unclear. Germline CDR1 LGHNA, CDR2 YNFKEQ. V was shortened by 0 bases and J by 3 bases, with 11 bases between the two germline ends. This CDR3 region has 15 residues. CDR3 loop: CASSQDWGDDYGYTF. The CDR3 region has the DNA TGTGCCAGCAGCCAAGATTGGGGTGACGACTATGGCTACACCTTC.

This clone has a handful of counts. The V gene is TRBV5-1, the J gene TRBJ2-7; D possibly corresponds to TRBD1 (6 bases). V lost 4 bases to trimming and J lost 9 bases, with 23 bases between them. Looked up from germline, CDR1 is SGHRS and CDR2 is YFSETQ. The CDR3 is 15 amino acids. DNA for the CDR3: TGCGCCAGCAGCGTGACGGGACAAGGCGATACAATGCAGTACTTC. Its protein is CASSVTGQGDTMQYF.

The rearrangement joins TRBV4-2 to TRBJ1-3; D call uncertain. The CDR3 totals 15 residues. Germline V CDR1 and CDR2: LGHNA, YNFKEQ. V was pared by 1 base and J by 4 bases, with 11 bases between. CDR3 bases: TGTGCCAGCAGCCAAGCCGAGGACGGAGGAAACACCATATATTTT. It is translated as CASSQAEDGGNTIYF.

V gene TRBV10-3 combines with J gene TRBJ1-5; D remains ambiguous. The V end was cut by 3 bases, the J end by 9 bases, with 12 bases between. The CDR3 consists of 13 residues. Germline assignment: CDR1 ENHRY and CDR2 SYGVKD. The CDR3 here is CAISDLGRGPQHF. Here the CDR3 DNA reads TGTGCCATCAGTGATTTAGGTCGGGGGCCCCAGCATTTT.

The sample holds one count of this clone. V is TRBV14 and J is TRBJ2-1; 9 positions match TRBD2. V dropped 3 bases and J dropped 7; count of bases not matched to a gene: 7. The CDR3 extends over 15 amino acids. CDR1 is SGHDN, CDR2 FVKESK, per germline. The CDR3 sequence: CASSHTLAGWNEQFF. Here the CDR3 DNA reads TGTGCCAGCAGCCACACCCTAGCGGGGTGGAATGAGCAGTTCTTC.

V and J are TRBV27 and TRBJ2-3; no clear D gene. The germline V gene encodes CDR1 MNHEY and CDR2 SMNVEV (reference sequence). This CDR3 has 14 amino acids. With 3 bases removed from V and 0 bases from J, the gap between germline ends came to 7 bases. The chain's CDR3 is CASSFRSSTDTQYF. The DNA for the CDR3 is TGTGCCAGCAGTTTCCGATCTAGCACAGATACGCAGTATTTT.

This chain links TRBV5-5 with TRBJ1-5, with 11 bases aligning to TRBD1. The CDR3 consists of 17 residues. V trimming: 4 bases; J trimming: 1 base; junction bases outside the gene matches: 7. The germline V gene has CDR1 SGHKS and CDR2 YYEKEE (reference sequence). In DNA, the CDR3 is TGTGCCAGCAGCCCCGGGACAGGGGGAATGAGCAATCAGCCCCAGCATTTT. It encodes CASSPGTGGMSNQPQHF.

The gene calls are TRBV18 and TRBJ1-1, with TRBD1 matching 7 bases. V was pared by 2 bases and J by 0 bases, with 6 bases of the junction left unmatched. From germline, CDR1 is KGHSH and CDR2 LQKENI. The CDR3 runs to 16 residues. The CDR3 here is CASSPNRQGLNTEAFF. CDR3 in DNA: TGTGCCAGCTCACCAAACCGACAGGGCTTGAACACTGAAGCTTTCTTT.

The chain combines TRBV2 with TRBJ1-2; a weak D match, TRBD1 (5 bases). CDR3 size: 13 residues. The V end lost 4 bases, the J end lost 6 bases, and 12 bases lay between the germline ends. Germline-derived CDR1 and CDR2 are SNHLY and FYNNEI. DNA of the CDR3: TGTGCCAGCAGTGGAGGGGATCTCCATGGCTACACCTTC. Translating it yields CASSGGDLHGYTF.

The rearrangement links TRBV6-1 to TRBJ1-2; D gene uncertain. The CDR3 spans 14 residues. Germline assignment: CDR1 MNHNS and CDR2 SASEGT. The V end was cut by 6 bases, the J end by 6 bases, with 17 bases between. CDR3 nucleotide sequence: TGTGCCAGCAGGGGAATCTCGTCAGCCAATGGCTACACCTTC. It is translated as CASRGISSANGYTF.

The chain is built from TRBV18 and TRBJ1-1, with 9 bases fitting TRBD1. The CDR3 is 15 residues long. After removal of 6 bases from V and 1 base from J, the junction contained 6 bases not matched to a gene. Germline loops: CDR1 KGHSH, CDR2 LQKENI. CDR3 protein: CASSETGGSNTEAFF. The CDR3 DNA reads as TGTGCCAGCTCCGAGACAGGGGGATCGAACACTGAAGCTTTCTTT.

The chain recombines TRBV9 with TRBJ2-1; no reliable D call. The V end lost 2 bases, the J end lost 6 bases, and 9 bases lay between the germline ends. Germline assignment: CDR1 SGDLS and CDR2 YYNGEE. The CDR3 totals 13 residues. The DNA for the CDR3 is TGTGCCAGCAGCGTGTCCTACCCCAATGAGCAGTTCTTC. It is translated as CASSVSYPNEQFF.

The J gene is TRBJ2-7, the V gene TRBV4-1, with D perhaps matching TRBD1 (6 bases). With 0 bases removed from V and 10 bases from J, the gap between germline ends came to 13 bases. The CDR3 runs to 13 residues. Germline V lookup: CDR1 MGHRA, CDR2 YSYEKL. CDR3: CASSQDPDRPQYF. The CDR3 region has the DNA TGCGCCAGCAGCCAAGATCCTGACAGGCCCCAGTACTTC.